Following are 18 T cell receptor beta chains from one sample sequenced in a study of T cell responses to AZD1222 COVID-19 vaccine (TCRdb year 2021). According to the study, the label for this sample's time point signals: about 28 days (+/-7) after the second vaccine dose. The library was made by the immunoSEQ multiplex PCR assay. The immuneACCESS repertoire file appears here via TCRdb, limited to in-frame rearrangements. These files lack a portion of the clones; in checked studies, under half of the deficit traces to unresolved V genes, and the cause of the others is not known. This sample is represented by more than 150,000 clones; approximately 91% of them were singletons. In total, the top ten clones hold about 2.1% of the sample. The sequences come from peripheral blood, collected 28 days after the second AZD1222 dose. These receptor sequences come from an adult who received the AZD1222 COVID-19 vaccine.

The V gene is TRBV4-3, the J gene TRBJ1-5, with unresolved D. CDR1 and CDR2 (germline): LGHNA, YSLEER. The CDR3 is 13 amino acids. The ends were cut back, 1 base at V and 8 bases at J, with 9 bases in the middle. The CDR3 bases are TGCGCCAGCAGCCAAGGACGTCTGGAGCCCCAGCATTTT. This sequence encodes CASSQGRLEPQHF.

The chain recombines TRBV18 with TRBJ1-4, with 10 positions matching TRBD1. Germline V gene sequence: CDR1 KGHSH, CDR2 LQKENI. The CDR3 has 16 residues. V lost 2 bases, J lost 5 bases, and 5 bases stayed unmatched. The DNA of the CDR3 is TGTGCCAGCTCACCAATGACAGGGGGCTTCAATGAAAAACTGTTTTTT. Its translation: CASSPMTGGFNEKLFF.

J is TRBJ1-5 and V is TRBV30; TRBD1 is a possible D gene (6 bases). Trimming took 3 bases from V and 0 from J, leaving 15 bases between them. The CDR3 loop spans 16 amino acids. Germline V gives CDR1 GTSNPN, CDR2 SVGIG (reference sequence). The CDR3 DNA follows: TGTGCCTGGAGCCTACAGGGATTCCTTAGCAATCAGCCCCAGCATTTT. Protein sequence: CAWSLQGFLSNQPQHF.

The chain has TRBV2 and TRBJ2-2, with D perhaps matching TRBD2 (6 bases). The CDR3 is 15 amino acids. The germline CDR1 and CDR2 sequences are SNHLY and FYNNEI. Trimming took 4 bases from V and 0 from J, leaving 9 bases between them. The CDR3 protein is CASSALASNTGELFF. The CDR3 DNA sequence: TGTGCCAGCAGTGCACTAGCCTCGAACACCGGGGAGCTGTTTTTT.

The genes are TRBV18 and TRBJ2-1, with 9 bases that match TRBD2. V shed 6 bases and J 2 bases; nucleotides not matched to a gene: 5. The CDR3 length is 15 residues. Germline loops: CDR1 KGHSH, CDR2 LQKENI. The CDR3 DNA sequence: TGTGCCAGCTCCGAAGCGGGAGGAGCCTACAATGAGCAGTTCTTC. This encodes CASSEAGGAYNEQFF.

V and J are TRBV6-5 and TRBJ1-1, with unresolved D. Trimming pared 6 bases from V and 1 base from J, leaving 9 bases between. CDR3 length: 13 residues. CDR1 is MNHEY, CDR2 SVGAGI, per germline. The CDR3 protein is CASSQKENTEAFF. CDR3 in DNA: TGTGCCAGCAGCCAGAAGGAGAACACTGAAGCTTTCTTT.

The J gene is TRBJ1-4, the V gene TRBV27, with 7 bases fitting TRBD1. The V gene's germline CDR1 is MNHEY and CDR2 SMNVEV (reference sequence). Trimming cost V 0 bases and J 0 bases; bases outside gene matches: 4. The CDR3 spans 17 residues. CDR3 in amino acids: CASSLSRDSATNEKLFF. The CDR3 DNA reads TGTGCCAGCAGTTTATCGAGGGACAGTGCAACTAATGAAAAACTGTTTTTT.

This chain connects TRBV18 to TRBJ2-7; 9 bases match TRBD1. This CDR3 region has 14 residues. Per germline, CDR1 KGHSH and CDR2 LQKENI. J lost 5 bases, V lost 3 bases, and 5 bases had no gene match. This chain's CDR3 is CASSPGTGLHEQYF. The CDR3 DNA reads as TGTGCCAGCTCACCGGGGACAGGGTTACACGAGCAGTACTTC.

The CDR3 DNA reads TGCGCCAGCAGTTTCCAGGGCAATCAGCCCCAGCATTTT. This gives the protein CASSFQGNQPQHF. The chain couples TRBV10-2 to TRBJ1-5; D unclear. This CDR3 is 13 amino acids long. Germline V gene lookup returns CDR1 WSHSY and CDR2 SAAADI. V gave up 5 bases and J gave up 2 bases, with 7 bases separating them.

This clone was seen just once. V and J are TRBV27 and TRBJ1-2; D perhaps matches TRBD1 (6 bases). Trimming removed 4 bases from V and 4 bases from J, with 10 bases in between. The CDR3 runs 13 residues. Germline-derived CDR1 and CDR2 are MNHEY and SMNVEV (reference sequence). CDR3 nucleotide sequence: TGTGCCAGCAGTTCCACAGGGCCCTATGGCTACACCTTC. Protein product: CASSSTGPYGYTF.

The chain carries TRBV5-1 and TRBJ1-2; D unresolved. Germline V gives CDR1 SGHRS, CDR2 YFSETQ. The germline V and J ends were trimmed by 0 bases and 6 bases, with 12 bases remaining between them. This CDR3 comprises 14 residues. This chain's CDR3 is CASSLGSGRDGYTF. The DNA of the CDR3 is TGCGCCAGCAGCTTGGGGTCAGGCCGCGATGGCTACACCTTC.

The chain links TRBV4-1 to TRBJ2-1; 9 bases line up with TRBD2. The germline V gene encodes CDR1 MGHRA and CDR2 YSYEKL. The CDR3 extends over 16 amino acids. The trim removed 4 bases at V and 2 bases at J, leaving 6 bases unmatched. CDR3 in DNA: TGCGCCAGCAGCCGTTCAGCGGGGGGCACCTACAATGAGCAGTTCTTC. It yields the protein CASSRSAGGTYNEQFF.

This chain joins TRBV28 and TRBJ2-3, with 9 bases matching TRBD1. The germline V gene encodes CDR1 MDHEN and CDR2 SYDVKM. The trim removed 5 bases at V and 5 bases at J, leaving 20 bases unmatched. This CDR3 is 19 amino acids long. CDR3 protein: CASSPITNRGRGAGDTQYF. CDR3 nucleotide sequence: TGTGCCAGCAGTCCCATTACAAACAGGGGGCGAGGTGCAGGAGATACGCAGTATTTT.

This clone was seen once. The chain couples TRBV27 to TRBJ1-1; 10 nucleotides line up with TRBD1. CDR3 length: 15 residues. J lost 6 bases, V lost 5 bases, and 9 bases had no gene match. The germline V gene has CDR1 MNHEY and CDR2 SMNVEV (reference sequence). This chain's CDR3 is CASSPRGQGGAEAFF. DNA of the CDR3: TGTGCCAGCAGTCCGCGTGGACAGGGGGGAGCTGAAGCTTTCTTT.

The chain joins TRBV19 to TRBJ2-1, with D perhaps matching TRBD1 (6 bases). CDR1 and CDR2 from the germline V gene are LNHDA and SQIVND (reference sequence). Trimming removed 7 bases from V and 9 bases from J, with 31 bases in between. The CDR3 covers 18 residues. As DNA, the CDR3 is TGTGCCAGTATTTCCCAGGACAGAAAAAATACCATCTTTAGTGAGCAGTTCTTC. Its translation: CASISQDRKNTIFSEQFF. Full variable domain (missing parts from reference TRBV19 and TRBJ2-1): DGGITQSPKYLFRKEGQNVTLSCEQNLNHDAMYWYRQDPGQGLRLIYYSQIVNDFQKGDIAEGYSVSREKKESFPLTVTSAQKNPTAFYLCASISQDRKNTIFSEQFFGPGTRLTVL.

This rearrangement joins TRBV6-2 or TRBV6-3 to TRBJ2-5, with 9 bases aligning to TRBD2. This CDR3 is 16 amino acids long. V dropped 0 bases and J dropped 4; count of bases not matched to a gene: 6. The germline V gene has CDR1 MNHEY and CDR2 SVGEGT. The CDR3, as DNA: TGTGCCAGCAGTTACTCTCCCAGCGGGGGGTTAGAGACCCAGTACTTC. It translates to CASSYSPSGGLETQYF.

This clone was seen a single time. V and J are TRBV6-5 and TRBJ2-5; 9 bases are a match to TRBD2. With 5 bases clipped from V and 5 bases from J, the junction kept 6 bases outside the gene matches. CDR1 MNHEY and CDR2 SVGAGI come from the germline V gene. The CDR3 has 14 residues. DNA of the CDR3: TGTGCCAGCAGTCGCGGGGGGGCGCGGGAGACCCAGTACTTC. The encoded protein is CASSRGGARETQYF.

This sequence joins TRBV5-4 and TRBJ2-3, with TRBD2 identical over 8 bases. CDR3 length: 14 residues. The ends lost 4 bases at V and 4 bases at J; junction bases unmatched: 5. The V gene's germline CDR1 is SGHNT and CDR2 YYREEE (reference sequence). CDR3 sequence reads: CASSVGLGADTQYF. The CDR3 DNA reads as TGTGCCAGCAGCGTGGGACTAGGGGCAGATACGCAGTATTTT.